This TCR beta chain was profiled in a study of blood T cell repertoires in COVID-19. Study-wide context: Sample material is recorded as cDNA or gDNA derived from T cells, B-cell-depleted T cells, or PBMCs.

Recruitment covered roughly 24 US areas and drew participants whose ages spanned about 18 to 95 years. This clone was observed a handful of times. This CDR3 has 15 residues. V gave up 5 bases and J gave up 1 base, with 14 bases separating them. The germline CDR1 and CDR2 sequences are MNHEY and SMNVEV (reference sequence). Profiling relied on immunoSEQ multiplex PCR, and the TCRdb table lists in-frame clones only, not all of them. The table shows 390,000 or so clones, with about 87% occurring only once. The source is a woman aged 50 to 65 who had recovered from COVID-19. Specimen: PBMCs or T cells enriched from blood (not recorded which). The J gene is TRBJ1-1, the V gene TRBV27, with D uncertain. CDR3 bases: TGTGCCAGCAGTCCCGGGTATATACCGAACACTGAAGCTTTCTTT. It encodes CASSPGYIPNTEAFF.